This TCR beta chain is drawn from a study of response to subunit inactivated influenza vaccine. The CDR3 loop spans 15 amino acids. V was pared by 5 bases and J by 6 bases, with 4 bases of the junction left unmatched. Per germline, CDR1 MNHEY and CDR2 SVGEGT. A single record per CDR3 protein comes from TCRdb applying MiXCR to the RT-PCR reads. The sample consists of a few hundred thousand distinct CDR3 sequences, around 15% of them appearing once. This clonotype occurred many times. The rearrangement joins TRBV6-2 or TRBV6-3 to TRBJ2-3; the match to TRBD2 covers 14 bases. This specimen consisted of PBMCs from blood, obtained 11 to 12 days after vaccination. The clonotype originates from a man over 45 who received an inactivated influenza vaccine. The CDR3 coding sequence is TGTGCCAGCAGTCGGGGACTAGCGGGGGCGGATACGCAGTATTTT. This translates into CASSRGLAGADTQYF.